This T cell receptor beta chain was identified during a study of T cells expressing NK-cell markers. CDR1 is DFQATT and CDR2 is SNEGSKA in the germline V gene (reference sequence). The CDR3 runs 13 residues. TCRdb reprocessed the 5' RACE reads, with one entry per CDR3 protein and no DNA. This table holds 150,000 to 200,000 distinct CDR3 sequences. The rearrangement uses TRBV20-1 and TRBJ2-5; TCRdb's D call, TRBD1, is unchecked because there is no DNA. This receptor was identified in a woman aged 18 to 75 in good health. Sequenced: blood T cells: a sorted CD56 or NKG2C T cell subset, CD4+ or CD8+ T cells, or bulk PBMC T cells (not recorded which). The CDR3 loop reads CSATTGGEETQYF.